The rows below give T cell receptor beta chains drawn from one sample of a study of blood T cell repertoires in COVID-19. The table came from immunoSEQ multiplex PCR; TCRdb's copy has only in-frame clones and leaves some out. The profile shows roughly 84,000 clones, over 70% of them singletons. The material sequenced was peripheral blood. Receptors were obtained from a woman aged 45 to 65 with acute or convalescent COVID-19. Both conserved end residues are trimmed from each CDR3. Fields, in order: J gene, V gene, D gene, clone size, CDR3 protein. A D gene is named only where the DNA matches it firmly. Rows may omit the clone size; those that give it use once, few, many or a size class.

>TRBJ1-6|TRBV6-6|.|.
ASRPIGGSYNSPLH
>TRBJ2-3|TRBV12-3/TRBV12-4|.|.
ASSGGSTDTQY
>TRBJ2-3|TRBV27|TRBD2|few
ASSWRGVTDTQY
>TRBJ1-5|TRBV14|.|few
ASSLAGRPQPQH
>TRBJ2-1|TRBV7-9|.|.
ASENGDSHNEQF
>TRBJ2-7|TRBV4-1|.|.
ASSQAGGPSSYEQY
>TRBJ2-5|TRBV7-2|TRBD2|.
ASSLAATSWETQY
>TRBJ2-2|TRBV27|TRBD2|.
ASSFGLAVNTGELF
>TRBJ2-2|TRBV11-2|.|.
ASSLGWTNTGELF
>TRBJ1-1|TRBV13|TRBD1|.
ASSSPRTGSTEAF
>TRBJ1-3|TRBV5-4|.|.
ASSRGTDTGNTIY
>TRBJ2-2|TRBV6-1|TRBD1|.
ASSGGQGHLYGELF
>TRBJ2-1|TRBV13|TRBD1|.
ASSFRQGRVSSYNEQF
>TRBJ1-3|TRBV6-5|.|large
ASREQGRNTIY